These 6 T cell receptor beta chains were sequenced from one sample in a study of T cells after yellow fever vaccination. TCRdb re-derived calls from the 5' RACE reads in MiXCR, one entry per CDR3 protein. The table has 500,000 to 650,000 distinct CDR3 sequences, roughly 12% seen once; the top ten hold over 11%. Here the sequenced sample was PBMCs, taken on the day of the yellow fever booster vaccination. The receptors derive from a young man who received the YFV17D yellow fever vaccine.

The chain couples TRBV4-1 to TRBJ2-1; TRBD2 matches at 7 bases. Germline CDR1 reads MGHRA; CDR2 reads YSYEKL. The V and J ends lost 1 base and 10 bases, in that order; junction bases with no gene match: 10. The CDR3 runs 15 residues. The CDR3 DNA sequence: TGCGCCAGCAGCCAAGCGCCTACCCTAGCGGAAGAGCAGTTCTTC. It encodes CASSQAPTLAEEQFF.

This clonotype was detected only a few times. The J gene is TRBJ2-5, the V gene TRBV2; perhaps TRBD1 as D (5 bases). This CDR3 is built from 14 residues. Germline loops: CDR1 SNHLY, CDR2 FYNNEI. The ends were cut back, 8 bases at V and 1 base at J, with 14 bases in the middle. The CDR3 loop is CASGALSTQETQYF. The CDR3 DNA follows: TGTGCCAGCGGGGCCCTTAGTACCCAAGAGACCCAGTACTTC. The full variable domain, in which reference TRBV2 and TRBJ2-5 provide the parts outside the CDR3, is EPEVTQTPSHQVTQMGQEVILRCVPISNHLYFYWYRQILGQKVEFLVSFYNNEISEKSEIFDDQFSVERPDGSNFTLKIRSTKLEDSAMYFCASGALSTQETQYFGPGTRLLVL.

The gene calls are TRBV18 and TRBJ1-6; tentatively, D is TRBD1 (6 bases). The CDR3 consists of 16 residues. Between the trimmed V and J ends, which lost 6 bases and 7 bases, there was a span of 19 bases. The germline V gene has CDR1 KGHSH and CDR2 LQKENI. CDR3 DNA sequence: TGTGCCAGCTCGCACCTGGATACAGGGTCCAATTCACCCCTCCACTTT. This gives the protein CASSHLDTGSNSPLHF.

This chain uses TRBV4-2 with TRBJ1-2; D remains unclear. Germline V gene sequence: CDR1 LGHNA, CDR2 YNFKEQ. The V and J ends lost 0 bases and 0 bases respectively, with 14 bases between them. This CDR3 region has 17 residues. DNA of the CDR3: TGTGCCAGCAGCCAAGAACAGAGTCCACTAGCTAACTATGGCTACACCTTC. Its translation: CASSQEQSPLANYGYTF.

This clonotype has a count of ten or more. The V gene is TRBV20-1, the J gene TRBJ1-2, with TRBD1 identical over 9 bases. Trimming removed 0 bases from V and 14 bases from J; junction bases left unmatched: 13. The CDR3 runs to 14 residues. Germline assignment: CDR1 DFQATT and CDR2 SNEGSKA (reference sequence). CDR3 protein: CSARDYGTGQRVTF. The DNA for the CDR3 is TGCAGTGCTAGAGATTACGGGACAGGGCAGAGAGTAACCTTC.

The sample holds a few counts of this clonotype. The V call is TRBV20-1, the J call TRBJ2-3; 10 bases map to TRBD2. Germline V gene data show CDR1 as DFQATT and CDR2 as SNEGSKA (reference sequence). V dropped 5 bases and J dropped 2; count of bases not matched to a gene: 10. There are 16 residues in the CDR3. The CDR3 nucleotides are TGCAGTGCTCAATCCCATAGCGGGAGGAACACAGATACGCAGTATTTT. Translated: CSAQSHSGRNTDTQYF.